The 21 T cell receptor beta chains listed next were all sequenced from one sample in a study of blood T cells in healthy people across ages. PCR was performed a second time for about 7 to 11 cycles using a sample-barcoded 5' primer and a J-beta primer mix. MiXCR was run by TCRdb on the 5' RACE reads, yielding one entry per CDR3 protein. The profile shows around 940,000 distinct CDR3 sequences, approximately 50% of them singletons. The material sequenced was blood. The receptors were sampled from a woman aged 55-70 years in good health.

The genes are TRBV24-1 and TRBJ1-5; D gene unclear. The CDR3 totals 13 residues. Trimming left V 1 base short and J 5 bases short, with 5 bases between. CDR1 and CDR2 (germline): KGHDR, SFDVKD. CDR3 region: CATSDFGDQPQHF. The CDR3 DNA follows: TGTGCCACCAGTGATTTTGGGGATCAGCCCCAGCATTTT.

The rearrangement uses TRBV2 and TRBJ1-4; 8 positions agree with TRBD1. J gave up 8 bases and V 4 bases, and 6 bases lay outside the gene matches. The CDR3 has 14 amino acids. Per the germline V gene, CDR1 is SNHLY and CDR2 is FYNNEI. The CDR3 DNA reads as TGTGCCAGCAGTGGATCAGGGGGCGCGGAAAAACTGTTTTTT. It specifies CASSGSGGAEKLFF.

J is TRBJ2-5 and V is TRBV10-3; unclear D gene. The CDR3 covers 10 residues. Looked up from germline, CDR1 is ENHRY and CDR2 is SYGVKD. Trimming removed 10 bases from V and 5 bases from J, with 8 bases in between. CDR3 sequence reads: CATLRETQYF. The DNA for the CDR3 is TGTGCCACCCTTCGGGAGACCCAGTACTTC.

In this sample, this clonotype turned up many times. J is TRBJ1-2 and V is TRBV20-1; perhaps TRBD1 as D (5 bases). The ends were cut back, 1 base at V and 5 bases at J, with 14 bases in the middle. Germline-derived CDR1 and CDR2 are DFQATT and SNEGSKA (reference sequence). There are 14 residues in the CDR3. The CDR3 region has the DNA TGCAGTGCTAGAGTGTTCGGACATCAATATGGCTACACCTTC. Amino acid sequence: CSARVFGHQYGYTF.

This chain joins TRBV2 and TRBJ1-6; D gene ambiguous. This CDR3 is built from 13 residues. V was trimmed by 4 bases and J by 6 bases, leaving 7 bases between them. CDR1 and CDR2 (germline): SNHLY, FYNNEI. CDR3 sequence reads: CASSVRINSPLHF. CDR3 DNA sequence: TGTGCCAGCAGTGTGAGGATTAATTCACCCCTCCACTTT.

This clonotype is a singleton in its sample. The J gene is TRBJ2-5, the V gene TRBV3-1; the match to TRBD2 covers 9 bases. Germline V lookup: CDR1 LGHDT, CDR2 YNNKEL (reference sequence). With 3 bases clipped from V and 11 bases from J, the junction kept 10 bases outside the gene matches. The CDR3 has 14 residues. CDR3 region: CASSHQRGDNEQYF. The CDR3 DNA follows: TGTGCCAGCAGCCACCAGCGGGGGGACAATGAGCAGTACTTC.

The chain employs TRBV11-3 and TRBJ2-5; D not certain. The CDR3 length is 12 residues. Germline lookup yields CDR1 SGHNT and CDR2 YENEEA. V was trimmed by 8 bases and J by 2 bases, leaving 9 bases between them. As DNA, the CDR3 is TGTGCCAGCGGCCCAAATCAAGAGACCCAGTACTTC. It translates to CASGPNQETQYF.

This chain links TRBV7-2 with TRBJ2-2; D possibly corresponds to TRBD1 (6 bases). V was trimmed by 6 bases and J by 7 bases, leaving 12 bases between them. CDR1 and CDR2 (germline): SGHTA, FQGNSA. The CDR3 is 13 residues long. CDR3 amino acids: CASSITGNGELFF. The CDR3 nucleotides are TGTGCCAGCAGTATAACAGGGAACGGGGAGCTGTTTTTT.

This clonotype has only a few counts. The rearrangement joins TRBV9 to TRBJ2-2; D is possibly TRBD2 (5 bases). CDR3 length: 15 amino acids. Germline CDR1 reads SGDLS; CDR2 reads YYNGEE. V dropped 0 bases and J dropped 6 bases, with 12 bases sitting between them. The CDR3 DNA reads TGTGCCAGCAGCGTAGTGGGCTGGCGGGCCGGGGAGCTGTTTTTT. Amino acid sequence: CASSVVGWRAGELFF. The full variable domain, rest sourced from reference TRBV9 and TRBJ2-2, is DSGVTQTPKHLITATGQRVTLRCSPRSGDLSVYWYQQSLDQGLQFLIQYYNGEERAKGNILERFSAQQFPDLHSELNLSSLELGDSALYFCASSVVGWRAGELFFGEGSRLTVL.

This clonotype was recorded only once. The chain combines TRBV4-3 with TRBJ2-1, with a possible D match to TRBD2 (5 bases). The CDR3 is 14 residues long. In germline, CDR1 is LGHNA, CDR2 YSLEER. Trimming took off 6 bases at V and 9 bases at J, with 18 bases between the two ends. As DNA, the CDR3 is TGCGCCAGCAGGAGCGGTAGGGCCTTGGGTGAGCAGTTCTTC. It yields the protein CASRSGRALGEQFF.

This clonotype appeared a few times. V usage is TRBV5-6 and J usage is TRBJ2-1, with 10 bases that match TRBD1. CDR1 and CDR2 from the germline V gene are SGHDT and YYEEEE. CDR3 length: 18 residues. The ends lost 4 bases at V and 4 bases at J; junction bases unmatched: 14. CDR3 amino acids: CASSPMTKRTGGYNEQFF. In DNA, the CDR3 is TGTGCCAGCAGCCCCATGACCAAAAGGACAGGGGGGTACAATGAGCAGTTCTTC.

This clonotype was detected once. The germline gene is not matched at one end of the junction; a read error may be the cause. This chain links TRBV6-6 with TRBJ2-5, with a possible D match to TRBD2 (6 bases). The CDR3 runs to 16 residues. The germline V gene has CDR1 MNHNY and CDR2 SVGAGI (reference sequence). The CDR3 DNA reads TGTGCCAGCAGCACCCCAACTAGCCCGGACCAAGAGACCCTGTACTTC. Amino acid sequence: CASSTPTSPDQETLYF.

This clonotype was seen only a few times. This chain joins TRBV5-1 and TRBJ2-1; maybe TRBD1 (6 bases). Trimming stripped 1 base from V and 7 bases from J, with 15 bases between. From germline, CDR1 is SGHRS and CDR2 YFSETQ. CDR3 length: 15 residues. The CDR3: CASSLRETGMNEQFF. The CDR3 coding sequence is TGCGCCAGCAGCTTGCGTGAGACAGGTATGAATGAGCAGTTCTTC.

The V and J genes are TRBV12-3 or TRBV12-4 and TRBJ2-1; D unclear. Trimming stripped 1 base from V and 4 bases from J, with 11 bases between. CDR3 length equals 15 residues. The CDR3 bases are TGTGCCAGCAGTTTAGAGCAACCCCCGTACAATGAGCAGTTCTTC. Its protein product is CASSLEQPPYNEQFF.

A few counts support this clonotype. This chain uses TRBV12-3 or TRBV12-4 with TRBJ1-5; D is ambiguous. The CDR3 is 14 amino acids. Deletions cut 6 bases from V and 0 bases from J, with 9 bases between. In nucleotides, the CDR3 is TGTGCCAGCAGAGCTGAGATTAGCAATCAGCCCCAGCATTTT. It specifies CASRAEISNQPQHF.

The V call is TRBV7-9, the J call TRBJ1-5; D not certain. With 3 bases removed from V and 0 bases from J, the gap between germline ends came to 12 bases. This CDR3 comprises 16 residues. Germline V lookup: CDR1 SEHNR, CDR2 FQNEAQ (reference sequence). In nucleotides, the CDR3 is TGTGCCAGCAGCTTGGCTGGAGCCTATAGCAATCAGCCCCAGCATTTT. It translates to CASSLAGAYSNQPQHF.

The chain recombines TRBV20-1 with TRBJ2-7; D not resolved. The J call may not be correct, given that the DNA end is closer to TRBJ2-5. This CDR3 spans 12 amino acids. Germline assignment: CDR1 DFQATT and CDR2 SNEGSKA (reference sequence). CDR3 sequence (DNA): TGCAGTGCTCCCCCCTTGGGGGAGACCCAGTACTTC. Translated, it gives CSAPPLGETQYF.

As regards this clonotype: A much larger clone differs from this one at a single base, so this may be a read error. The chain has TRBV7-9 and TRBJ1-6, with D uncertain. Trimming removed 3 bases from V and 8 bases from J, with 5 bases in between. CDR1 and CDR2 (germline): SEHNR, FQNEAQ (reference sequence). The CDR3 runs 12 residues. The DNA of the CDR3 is TGTGCCAGCAGCTTCCCAGATTCACCCCTCCACTTT. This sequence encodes CASSFPDSPLHF.

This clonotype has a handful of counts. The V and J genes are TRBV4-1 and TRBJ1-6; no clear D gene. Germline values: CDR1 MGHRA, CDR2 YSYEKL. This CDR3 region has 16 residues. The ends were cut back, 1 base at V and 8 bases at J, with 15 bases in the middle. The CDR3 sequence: CASSQGPLVGYSPLHF. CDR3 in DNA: TGCGCCAGCAGCCAAGGTCCCCTTGTGGGTTATTCACCCCTCCACTTT.

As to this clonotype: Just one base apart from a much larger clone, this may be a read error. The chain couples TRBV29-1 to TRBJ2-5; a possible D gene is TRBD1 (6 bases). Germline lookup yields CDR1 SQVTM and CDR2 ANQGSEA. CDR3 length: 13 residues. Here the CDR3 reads CGGSSQGVQTQYF. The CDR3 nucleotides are TGCGGCGGATCCTCACAGGGAGTACAGACCCAGTACTTC. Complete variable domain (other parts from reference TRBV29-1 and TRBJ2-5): SAVISQKPSRDICQRGTSLTIQCQVDSQVTMMFWYRQQPGQSLTLIATANQGSEATYESGFVIDKFPISRPNLTFSTLTVSNMSPEDSSIYLCGGSSQGVQTQYFGPGTRLLVL.

Here the CDR3 DNA reads TGCAGTGCTGCCGGGACAGGGATAAGCGAGCAGTACTTC. Protein sequence: CSAAGTGISEQYF. The gene calls are TRBV20-1 and TRBJ2-7; 9 bases align to TRBD1. Looked up from germline, CDR1 is DFQATT and CDR2 is SNEGSKA (reference sequence). The CDR3 runs 13 residues. V shed 5 bases and J 6 bases; nucleotides not matched to a gene: 8.